Sequencing of this T cell receptor beta chain was carried out in a study of patients with pleural tuberculosis. TCRdb passed the reads through MiXCR, listing each CDR3 protein once. Among around 49,000 distinct CDR3 sequences, approximately 7.5% were seen once, and the ten largest hold around 15%. Germline lookup yields CDR1 MDHEN and CDR2 SYDVKM. The CDR3 length is 15 residues. V trimming: 8 bases; J trimming: 6 bases; junction bases outside the gene matches: 13. The source of this sequence is a human donor with pleural tuberculosis. This chain connects TRBV28 to TRBJ2-3, with 8 bases lining up with TRBD2. The CDR3: CASLPLLASGDTQYF. The DNA for the CDR3 is TGTGCCAGCCTACCCCTTTTGGCTAGCGGGGATACGCAGTATTTT.